Each of the 27 T cell receptor beta chains below was sequenced from the same sample in a study of high-grade serous ovarian cancer treatment subgroups. Assay used: immunoSEQ multiplex PCR; TCRdb lists only in-frame clones, some missing. The repertoire has 7,500 to 8,500 clones, 78% of them found once; the top ten carry 11%. The tumor samples were collected prior to definitive surgery or chemotherapy. The sequencing input was tumor tissue. The origin of the receptors is a human donor with high-grade serous ovarian cancer.

In its sample, this clone ranks as medium-sized (0.01 to 0.1%). The chain links TRBV28 to TRBJ1-2; a possible D gene is TRBD1 (5 bases). From germline, CDR1 is MDHEN and CDR2 SYDVKM. This CDR3 is built from 14 residues. Trimming removed 4 bases from V and 7 bases from J, with 16 bases in between. Here the CDR3 reads CASSSPSTGSGYTF. In nucleotides, the CDR3 is TGTGCCAGCAGTTCCCCCTCCACAGGCTCTGGCTACACCTTC.

The CDR3 region is CASRKGGVYEQYF. Here the CDR3 DNA reads TGTGCCAGCAGGAAAGGCGGGGTTTACGAGCAGTACTTC. The J gene is TRBJ2-7, the V gene TRBV28; TRBD2 might be the D (6 bases). The V and J ends lost 6 bases and 4 bases respectively, with 13 bases between them. Germline V gives CDR1 MDHEN, CDR2 SYDVKM. CDR3 size: 13 residues.

The V and J genes are TRBV28 and TRBJ2-5; 9 bases line up with TRBD1. The CDR3 covers 16 residues. Germline CDR1 reads MDHEN; CDR2 reads SYDVKM. J lost 5 bases, V lost 6 bases, and 13 bases had no gene match. CDR3 residues: CASSNKDRGPLETQYF. DNA for the CDR3: TGTGCCAGCAGCAATAAGGACAGGGGCCCGTTGGAGACCCAGTACTTC.

This clone has more than one count but fewer than ten. V usage is TRBV7-9 and J usage is TRBJ2-2; D is unclear. V dropped 1 base and J dropped 6 bases, with 6 bases sitting between them. Germline CDR1 is SEHNR and CDR2 is FQNEAQ (reference sequence). The CDR3 extends over 13 amino acids. The CDR3 sequence is CASSLVGAGELFF. In DNA form, the CDR3 reads TGTGCCAGCAGCTTAGTGGGCGCCGGGGAGCTGTTTTTT. Full variable domain (missing parts from reference TRBV7-9 and TRBJ2-2): DTGVSQNPRHKITKRGQNVTFRCDPISEHNRLYWYRQTLGQGPEFLTYFQNEAQLEKSRLLSDRFSAERPKGSFSTLEIQRTEQGDSAMYLCASSLVGAGELFFGEGSRLTVL.

CDR3 in amino acids: CSGGQATDTQYF. The CDR3 DNA is TGCAGCGGAGGACAAGCTACAGATACGCAGTATTTT. This rearrangement joins TRBV29-1 to TRBJ2-3; possible D gene TRBD1, 5 bases. Looked up from germline, CDR1 is SQVTM and CDR2 is ANQGSEA. Trimming took 7 bases from V and 3 from J, leaving 11 bases between them. The CDR3 runs to 12 residues.

The V and J genes are TRBV5-4 and TRBJ1-2; unclear D gene. V was pared by 0 bases and J by 4 bases, with 10 bases between. The CDR3 runs to 14 residues. From germline, CDR1 is SGHNT and CDR2 YYREEE (reference sequence). The CDR3 DNA sequence: TGTGCCAGCAGCTTGGAAGAACGGGTCTATGGCTACACCTTC. This translates into CASSLEERVYGYTF. Full variable domain (missing parts from reference TRBV5-4 and TRBJ1-2): ETGVTQSPTHLIKTRGQQVTLRCSSQSGHNTVSWYQQALGQGPQFIFQYYREEENGRGNFPPRFSGLQFPNYSSELNVNALELDDSALYLCASSLEERVYGYTFGSGTRLTVV.

V is TRBV4-2 and J is TRBJ1-6; D gene unclear. The CDR3 length is 14 residues. V was cut by 4 bases and J by 5 bases, with 9 bases left in between. The germline V gene encodes CDR1 LGHNA and CDR2 YNFKEQ. CDR3 DNA: TGTGCCAGCAGCCGGGCAGCTGATAATTCACCCCTCCACTTT. It specifies CASSRAADNSPLHF.

This chain connects TRBV28 to TRBJ1-5, with no clear D. The CDR3 is 13 residues long. Germline V CDR1 and CDR2: MDHEN, SYDVKM. V was pared by 3 bases and J by 4 bases, with 7 bases between. CDR3 sequence reads: CASSFGGNQPQHF. CDR3 coding DNA: TGTGCCAGCAGTTTTGGCGGGAATCAGCCCCAGCATTTT.

CDR3 sequence (DNA): TGCGCCAGCAGCCAAGATACCGGGACAGGGTATGGACAAGAGACCCAGTACTTC. This sequence encodes CASSQDTGTGYGQETQYF. The chain is built from TRBV4-1 and TRBJ2-5; 9 nucleotides agree with TRBD1. The CDR3 spans 18 residues. V gave up 0 bases and J gave up 2 bases; unmatched junction bases: 10. Looked up from germline, CDR1 is MGHRA and CDR2 is YSYEKL.

A remark on this clone: The junction shows a germline mismatch at one end, possibly a read error. The chain combines TRBV4-3 with TRBJ1-4; D not resolved. The CDR3 sequence is 13 residues long. CDR1 and CDR2 from the germline V gene are LGHNA and YSLEER. The CDR3 protein is CASSQDSAGPAWF. The CDR3 nucleotides are TGCGCCAGCAGCCAAGATAGCGCAGGACCAGCGTGGTTT.

The chain is built from TRBV6-5 and TRBJ2-2, with unresolved D. The V end was cut by 7 bases, the J end by 1 base, with 13 bases between. The CDR3 sequence is 15 residues long. Germline V CDR1 and CDR2: MNHEY, SVGAGI. CDR3 DNA: TGTGCCAGCACCTACCTGGACCGGAACACCGGGGAGCTGTTTTTT. Its translation is CASTYLDRNTGELFF.

Details on this clone: One end of the junction does not line up with germline, which may come from a read error. This sequence joins TRBV4-1 and TRBJ2-3; TRBD2 agrees at 10 bases. The CDR3 has 22 residues. Germline V gene data show CDR1 as MGHRA and CDR2 as YSYEKL. CDR3 sequence: CASSQRRPGLATQGSFLDTRYF. CDR3 coding DNA: TGCGCCAGCAGCCAAAGGCGACCGGGACTAGCGACCCAAGGGTCATTTTTGGATACGCGGTATTTT.

The chain combines TRBV6-6 with TRBJ2-1, with TRBD2 matching over 9 bases. Germline CDR1 and CDR2: MNHNY and SVGAGI (reference sequence). The CDR3 has 16 residues. V gave up 0 bases and J gave up 5 bases; unmatched junction bases: 5. CDR3 nucleotide sequence: TGTGCCAGCAGTTACTCAGAGACTAGCGGCGACAATGAGCAGTTCTTC. It specifies CASSYSETSGDNEQFF.

The gene calls are TRBV7-3 and TRBJ1-1, with D uncertain. This CDR3 comprises 14 residues. V shed 1 base and J shed 10 bases, with 16 bases lying between them. The germline CDR1 and CDR2 sequences are SGHTA and FQGTGA. In DNA, the CDR3 is TGTGCCAGCAGCTTAAAGTCCCGGCCCTACGGAGCTTTCTTT. Translating gives CASSLKSRPYGAFF.

V is TRBV4-1 and J is TRBJ1-2, with 12 bases fitting TRBD1. CDR1 MGHRA and CDR2 YSYEKL come from the germline V gene. J gave up 4 bases and V 3 bases, and 15 bases lay outside the gene matches. The CDR3 consists of 19 residues. CDR3 loop: CASSQPGDRGPIQPYGYTF. CDR3 bases: TGCGCCAGCAGCCAGCCCGGGGACAGGGGGCCAATCCAACCCTATGGCTACACCTTC.

This clone appeared a few times. The V call is TRBV9, the J call TRBJ2-2; 8 bases map to TRBD2. The CDR3 length is 18 residues. V was clipped by 2 bases and J by 1 base; unmatched bases: 10. CDR1 and CDR2 (germline): SGDLS, YYNGEE. DNA for the CDR3: TGTGCCAGCAGCGTGTCTAGCGGGTCATTCAGGAACACCGGGGAGCTGTTTTTT. Protein product: CASSVSSGSFRNTGELFF.

The chain links TRBV5-6 to TRBJ1-1; 10 bases map to TRBD1. CDR1 is SGHDT, CDR2 YYEEEE, per germline. J gave up 1 base and V 4 bases, and 4 bases lay outside the gene matches. The CDR3 loop spans 15 amino acids. The CDR3 nucleotides read TGTGCCAGCAGCCGACAGGGGGCTGGGAACACTGAAGCTTTCTTT. It translates to CASSRQGAGNTEAFF.

J is TRBJ2-1 and V is TRBV27, with TRBD2 identical over 7 bases. Germline V gene lookup returns CDR1 MNHEY and CDR2 SMNVEV (reference sequence). The V gene end was trimmed by 2 bases and the J gene end by 0 bases; junction bases not matched to a gene: 4. The CDR3 length is 16 residues. Here the CDR3 DNA reads TGTGCCAGCAGTTTACGGGGGGATTTCTCCTACAATGAGCAGTTCTTC. This gives the protein CASSLRGDFSYNEQFF.

This chain links TRBV7-2 with TRBJ2-3; 8 bases fit TRBD2. Looked up from germline, CDR1 is SGHTA and CDR2 is FQGNSA. The CDR3 is 15 amino acids. V lost 1 base, J lost 5 bases, and 5 bases stayed unmatched. Here the CDR3 reads CASSLGGRSVDTQYF. The CDR3 nucleotides are TGTGCCAGCAGCTTAGGCGGGAGGAGCGTAGATACGCAGTATTTT. The variable domain in full, completed from reference TRBV7-2 and TRBJ2-3, reads GAGVSQSPSNKVTEKGKDVELRCDPISGHTALYWYRQSLGQGLEFLIYFQGNSAPDKSGLPSDRFSAERTGGSVSTLTIQRTQQEDSAVYLCASSLGGRSVDTQYFGPGTRLTVL.

This sequence joins TRBV11-2 and TRBJ2-5, with a possible D match to TRBD2 (7 bases). The ends were cut back, 6 bases at V and 0 bases at J, with 14 bases in the middle. The germline CDR1 and CDR2 sequences are SGHAT and FQNNGV. The CDR3 covers 15 residues. CDR3 loop: CASSYTGTNQETQYF. The CDR3 DNA sequence: TGTGCCAGCAGTTACACAGGGACTAACCAAGAGACCCAGTACTTC.

The chain uses TRBV7-9 and TRBJ2-7; 7 nucleotides align to TRBD2. The V and J ends lost 4 bases and 2 bases, in that order; junction bases with no gene match: 8. CDR1 SEHNR and CDR2 FQNEAQ come from the germline V gene (reference sequence). CDR3 length: 15 residues. The CDR3 reads CASSSTGTTTYEQYF. The CDR3 DNA sequence: TGTGCCAGCAGCTCCACCGGGACTACCACCTACGAGCAGTACTTC.

The V call is TRBV7-8, the J call TRBJ2-6; D gene uncertain. This CDR3 has 15 residues. Trimming stripped 5 bases from V and 0 bases from J, with 8 bases between. Germline V gene lookup returns CDR1 SGHVS and CDR2 FQNEAQ. CDR3 sequence reads: CASSPRLSGANVLTF. CDR3 nucleotide sequence: TGTGCCAGCAGCCCACGTCTCTCTGGGGCCAACGTCCTGACTTTC.

This rearrangement joins TRBV28 to TRBJ1-5; D is uncertain. The germline V gene encodes CDR1 MDHEN and CDR2 SYDVKM. V was pared by 2 bases and J by 2 bases, with 13 bases between. The CDR3 has 16 amino acids. The CDR3 DNA reads TGTGCCAGCAGTTTAGGTGCCTTCGGGGGCAATCAGCCCCAGCATTTT. Amino acid sequence: CASSLGAFGGNQPQHF.

J is TRBJ1-2 and V is TRBV20-1, with D possibly being TRBD1 (5 bases). CDR1 and CDR2 (germline): DFQATT, SNEGSKA (reference sequence). The CDR3 contains 11 residues. The V end was cut by 6 bases, the J end by 6 bases, with 11 bases between. This chain's CDR3 is CSAPGFDGYTF. In DNA, the CDR3 is TGCAGTGCCCCAGGGTTTGATGGCTACACCTTC.

The chain recombines TRBV7-2 with TRBJ2-1; TRBD1 matches at 7 bases. Germline V lookup: CDR1 SGHTA, CDR2 FQGNSA. There are 13 residues in the CDR3. V shed 3 bases, J shed 6 bases, and the junction held 2 bases outside the gene matches. Here the CDR3 reads CASSFNRGNEQFF. CDR3 nucleotides: TGTGCCAGCAGCTTTAACAGGGGCAATGAGCAGTTCTTC.

The chain carries TRBV6-1 and TRBJ1-2, with D perhaps matching TRBD1 (6 bases). CDR3 length: 15 residues. With 2 bases removed from V and 4 bases from J, the gap between germline ends came to 14 bases. Germline V gene lookup returns CDR1 MNHNS and CDR2 SASEGT. DNA for the CDR3: TGTGCCAGCAGTGAAACCCGGGGGCCGGGCTATGGCTACACCTTC. The encoded protein is CASSETRGPGYGYTF.

This chain uses TRBV5-4 with TRBJ2-1; tentative D call: TRBD2 (5 bases). CDR3 length equals 14 residues. V was pared by 1 base and J by 4 bases, with 9 bases between. Germline assignment: CDR1 SGHNT and CDR2 YYREEE (reference sequence). The CDR3 nucleotides read TGTGCCAGCAGCTTGTCTAGCATATACAATGAGCAGTTCTTC. Translation gives CASSLSSIYNEQFF.